This T cell receptor beta chain was sequenced in a study of T cells in Graves' hyperthyroidism and ophthalmopathy. Study context: Before treatment of any kind, peripheral blood was taken at initial diagnosis.

TCR beta CDR3 regions were amplified from RNA. The HTBI primer set was used in a first-round RT-PCR of the TCR CDR3. TCRdb reprocessed the multiplex PCR reads via MiXCR and lists one record per CDR3 protein. The data hold 550,000 to 800,000 distinct CDR3 sequences, with about a sixth observed a single time. Germline V gene data show CDR1 as KGHSH and CDR2 as LQKENI. V lost 2 bases and J lost 6; bases outside the gene matches: 4. There are 14 residues in the CDR3. In its sample, this clonotype was seen many times. This chain uses TRBV18 with TRBJ2-4; 7 nucleotides agree with TRBD2. Sequenced sample: blood. This clonotype originated in a young man with Graves' hyperthyroidism. Here the CDR3 DNA reads TGTGCCAGCTCACCAGCAGGGAGGGGAAACATTCAGTACTTC. Residues: CASSPAGRGNIQYF.